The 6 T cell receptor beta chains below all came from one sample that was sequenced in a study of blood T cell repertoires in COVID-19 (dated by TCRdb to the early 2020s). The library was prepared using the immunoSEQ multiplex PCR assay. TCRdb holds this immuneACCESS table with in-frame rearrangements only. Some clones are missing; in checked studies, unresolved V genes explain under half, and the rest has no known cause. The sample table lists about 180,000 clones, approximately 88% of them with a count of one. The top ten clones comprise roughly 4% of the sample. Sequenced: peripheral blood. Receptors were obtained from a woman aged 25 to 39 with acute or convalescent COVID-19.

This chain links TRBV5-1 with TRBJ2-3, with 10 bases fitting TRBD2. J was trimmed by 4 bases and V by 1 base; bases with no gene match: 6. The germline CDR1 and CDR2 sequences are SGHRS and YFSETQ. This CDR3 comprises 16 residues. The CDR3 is CASSLQAGGPADTQYF. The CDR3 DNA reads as TGCGCCAGCAGCTTGCAAGCGGGAGGGCCCGCAGATACGCAGTATTTT.

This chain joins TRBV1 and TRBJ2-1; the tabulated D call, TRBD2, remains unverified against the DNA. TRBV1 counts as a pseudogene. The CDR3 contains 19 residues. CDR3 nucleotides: TGCACCAGCAGCCATCTTCCCAAGCGGGGGACTTTGACCTACAATGAGCAGTTCTTC. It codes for CTSSHLPKRGTLTYNEQFF.

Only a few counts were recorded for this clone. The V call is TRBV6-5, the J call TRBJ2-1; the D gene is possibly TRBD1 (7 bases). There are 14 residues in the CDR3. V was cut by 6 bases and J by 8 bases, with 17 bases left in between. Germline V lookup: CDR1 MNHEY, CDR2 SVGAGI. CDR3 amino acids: CASRRERGLYEQFF. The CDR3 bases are TGTGCCAGCAGACGGGAGAGGGGGCTCTATGAGCAGTTCTTC.

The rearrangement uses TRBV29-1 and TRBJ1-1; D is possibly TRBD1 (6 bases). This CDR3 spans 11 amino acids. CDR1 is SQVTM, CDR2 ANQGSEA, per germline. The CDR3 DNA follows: TGCAGTGGACAGAGAAACACTGAAGCTTTCTTT. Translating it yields CSGQRNTEAFF.

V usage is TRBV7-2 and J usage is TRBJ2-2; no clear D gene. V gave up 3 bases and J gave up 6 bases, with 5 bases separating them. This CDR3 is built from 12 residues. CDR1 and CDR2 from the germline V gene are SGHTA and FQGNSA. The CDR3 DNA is TGTGCCAGCAGCTTTCGGGCCGGGGAGCTGTTTTTT. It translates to CASSFRAGELFF.

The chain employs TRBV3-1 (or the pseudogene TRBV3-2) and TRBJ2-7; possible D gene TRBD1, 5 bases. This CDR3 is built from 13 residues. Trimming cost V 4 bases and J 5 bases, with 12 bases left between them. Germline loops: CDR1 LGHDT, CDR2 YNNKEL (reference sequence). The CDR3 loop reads CASSLQGAHEQYF. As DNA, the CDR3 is TGTGCCAGCAGCCTGCAGGGTGCCCACGAGCAGTACTTC.